The present TCR beta chain was sequenced within a study of OX40 agonist ivuxolimab in advanced cancers. The length of the CDR3 is 16 residues. CDR1 and CDR2 (germline): MNHEY, SVGAGI. V was clipped by 0 bases and J by 7 bases; unmatched bases: 10. At cycle 4 day 1, cycle 7 day 1, and baseline, blood was sampled. The method was immunoSEQ multiplex PCR; TCRdb's version includes in-frame clones alone and lacks a portion of them. The sample lists around 84,000 clones, about 93% occurring once. The source material was CD4+ or CD8+ T cells sorted from blood, sampled in a trial of the OX40 agonist ivuxolimab. The TCR sequence derives from an adult with an advanced solid tumor such as melanoma, head and neck, liver or kidney cancer. This chain links TRBV6-5 with TRBJ2-5; TRBD2 matches 8 bases. The CDR3 DNA follows: TGTGCCAGCAGTTACTCGTGGGGACTAGGGCTAGGGACCCAGTACTTC. Protein sequence: CASSYSWGLGLGTQYF.